This T cell receptor (beta chain) was recovered during a study of cytomegalovirus exposure and HLA in healthy donors. This clone appeared once. What it recognizes is unknown. This CDR3 comprises 15 residues. CDR1 is SGHNT, CDR2 YYREEE, per germline (reference sequence). The V and J ends lost 4 bases and 2 bases, in that order; junction bases with no gene match: 7. With 60 Vbeta and 13 Jbeta primers, the PCR was carried out. Using immunoSEQ multiplex PCR, the repertoire was profiled, and TCRdb retains in-frame clones only, with some absent. Found here are some 110,000 clones, less than 85% of them singletons; the top ten hold about 7.5%. Broader study findings: CMV antigen specificity of a few CMV-associated chains was confirmed in vitro. About 87% or about 30% of the time was how often most TCR beta V segments were productive, according to an earlier analysis.

The TCR was taken from a man aged 40-50 years in good health and CMV-seropositive. Sequencing was carried out using PBMCs. The chain joins TRBV5-4 to TRBJ2-7, with TRBD2 identical over 9 bases. CDR3 amino acids: CASSQYSGSPYEQYF. For the CDR3, the DNA is TGTGCCAGCAGCCAATATAGCGGGAGCCCCTACGAGCAGTACTTC.